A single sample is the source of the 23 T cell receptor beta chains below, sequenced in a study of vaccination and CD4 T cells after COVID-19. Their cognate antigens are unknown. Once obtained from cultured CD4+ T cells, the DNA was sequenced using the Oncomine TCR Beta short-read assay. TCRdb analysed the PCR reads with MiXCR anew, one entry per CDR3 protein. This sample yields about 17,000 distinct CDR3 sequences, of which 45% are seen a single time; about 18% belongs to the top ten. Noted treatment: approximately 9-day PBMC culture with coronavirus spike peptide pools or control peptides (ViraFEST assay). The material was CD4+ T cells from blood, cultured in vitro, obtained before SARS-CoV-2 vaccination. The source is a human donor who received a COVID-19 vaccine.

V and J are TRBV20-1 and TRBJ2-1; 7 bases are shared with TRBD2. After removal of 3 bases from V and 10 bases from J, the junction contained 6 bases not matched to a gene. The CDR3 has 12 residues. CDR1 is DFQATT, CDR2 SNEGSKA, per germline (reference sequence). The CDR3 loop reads CSASSGWGEQFF. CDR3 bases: TGCAGTGCTAGTAGCGGGTGGGGGGAGCAGTTCTTC.

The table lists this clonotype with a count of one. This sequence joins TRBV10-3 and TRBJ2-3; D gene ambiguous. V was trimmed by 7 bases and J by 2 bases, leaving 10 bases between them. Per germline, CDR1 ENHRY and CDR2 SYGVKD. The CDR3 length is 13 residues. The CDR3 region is CAIKDHDTDTQYF. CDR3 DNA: TGTGCCATCAAGGACCACGACACAGATACGCAGTATTTT.

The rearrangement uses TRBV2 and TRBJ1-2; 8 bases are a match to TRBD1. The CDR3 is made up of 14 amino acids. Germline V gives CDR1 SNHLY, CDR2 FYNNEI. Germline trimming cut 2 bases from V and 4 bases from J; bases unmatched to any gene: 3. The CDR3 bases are TGTGCCAGCAGTGAACAGGGGGCGAGCTATGGCTACACCTTC. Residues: CASSEQGASYGYTF.

The CDR3 reads CSARLAGGQSEQFF. CDR3 nucleotide sequence: TGCAGTGCCCGCCTAGCGGGGGGGCAGTCTGAGCAGTTCTTC. V and J are TRBV20-1 and TRBJ2-1; 12 bases are shared with TRBD2. This CDR3 contains 14 residues. V dropped 6 bases and J dropped 9; count of bases not matched to a gene: 9. From germline, CDR1 is DFQATT and CDR2 SNEGSKA (reference sequence).

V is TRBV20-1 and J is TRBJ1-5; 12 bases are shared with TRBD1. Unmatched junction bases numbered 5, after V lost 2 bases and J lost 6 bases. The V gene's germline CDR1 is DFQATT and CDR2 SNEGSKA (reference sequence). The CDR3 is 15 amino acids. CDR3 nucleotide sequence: TGCAGTGCTAGACGAGGGACAGGGGGCGGTCAGCCCCAGCATTTT. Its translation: CSARRGTGGGQPQHF.

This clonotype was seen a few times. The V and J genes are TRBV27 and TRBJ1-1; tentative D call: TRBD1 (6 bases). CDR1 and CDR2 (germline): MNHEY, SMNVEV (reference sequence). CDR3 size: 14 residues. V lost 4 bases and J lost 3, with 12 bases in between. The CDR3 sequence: CASSSQGWDTEAFF. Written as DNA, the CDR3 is TGTGCCAGCAGTTCACAGGGTTGGGACACTGAAGCTTTCTTT.

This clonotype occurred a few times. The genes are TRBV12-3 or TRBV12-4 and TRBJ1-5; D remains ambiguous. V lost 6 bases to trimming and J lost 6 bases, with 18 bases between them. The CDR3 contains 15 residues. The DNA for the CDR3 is TGTGCCAGCAGCCTGGCCCCAACGGCAGGTCAGCCCCAGCATTTT. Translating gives CASSLAPTAGQPQHF.

CDR3 sequence: CAWTRGGTGELFF. CDR3 bases: TGTGCCTGGACAAGGGGCGGCACCGGGGAGCTGTTTTTT. The rearrangement uses TRBV30 and TRBJ2-2, with TRBD1 as a possible D gene (5 bases). The V end was cut by 4 bases, the J end by 4 bases, with 10 bases between. Germline CDR1 and CDR2: GTSNPN and SVGIG (reference sequence). CDR3 length: 13 amino acids.

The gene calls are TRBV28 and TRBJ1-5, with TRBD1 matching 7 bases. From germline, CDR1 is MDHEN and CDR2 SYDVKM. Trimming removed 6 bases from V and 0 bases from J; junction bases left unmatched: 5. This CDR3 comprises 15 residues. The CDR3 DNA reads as TGTGCCAGCAGCGCGGGACAGTATAGCAATCAGCCCCAGCATTTT. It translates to CASSAGQYSNQPQHF.

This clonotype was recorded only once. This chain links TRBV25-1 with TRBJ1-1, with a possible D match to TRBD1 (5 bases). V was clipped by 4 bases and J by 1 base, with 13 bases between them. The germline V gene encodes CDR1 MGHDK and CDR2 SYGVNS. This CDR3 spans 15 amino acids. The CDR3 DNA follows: TGTGCCAGCAGTGGATCCGCCAGGGCGAACACTGAAGCTTTCTTT. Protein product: CASSGSARANTEAFF.

CDR3 coding DNA: TGTGCCTGGAGTATGAGCTCTCGAGGTGAAAAACTGTTTTTT. Protein product: CAWSMSSRGEKLFF. The V call is TRBV30, the J call TRBJ1-4; D not certain. CDR1 and CDR2 (germline): GTSNPN, SVGIG (reference sequence). With 2 bases removed from V and 7 bases from J, the gap between germline ends came to 14 bases. The CDR3 contains 14 residues.

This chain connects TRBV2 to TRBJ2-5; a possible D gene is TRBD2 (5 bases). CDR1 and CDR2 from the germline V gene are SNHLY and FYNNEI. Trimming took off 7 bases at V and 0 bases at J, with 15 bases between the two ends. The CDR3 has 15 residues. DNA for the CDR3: TGTGCCAGCAAGAGGGAGAGCGACTACCAAGAGACCCAGTACTTC. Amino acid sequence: CASKRESDYQETQYF.

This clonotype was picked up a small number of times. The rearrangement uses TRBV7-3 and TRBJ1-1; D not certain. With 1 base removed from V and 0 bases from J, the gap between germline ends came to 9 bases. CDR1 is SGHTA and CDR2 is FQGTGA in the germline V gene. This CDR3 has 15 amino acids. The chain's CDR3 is CASSLSPGMNTEAFF. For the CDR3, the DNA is TGTGCCAGCAGCTTAAGCCCAGGTATGAACACTGAAGCTTTCTTT. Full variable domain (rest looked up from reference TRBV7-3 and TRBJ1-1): GAGVSQTPSNKVTEKGKYVELRCDPISGHTALYWYRQSLGQGPEFLIYFQGTGAADDSGLPNDRFFAVRPEGSVSTLKIQRTERGDSAVYLCASSLSPGMNTEAFFGQGTRLTVV.

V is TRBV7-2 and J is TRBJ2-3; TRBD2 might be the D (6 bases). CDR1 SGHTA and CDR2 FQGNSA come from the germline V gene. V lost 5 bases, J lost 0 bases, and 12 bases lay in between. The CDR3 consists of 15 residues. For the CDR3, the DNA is TGTGCCAGCAGCCCGAGCGGGTCTAGCACAGATACGCAGTATTTT. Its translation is CASSPSGSSTDTQYF.

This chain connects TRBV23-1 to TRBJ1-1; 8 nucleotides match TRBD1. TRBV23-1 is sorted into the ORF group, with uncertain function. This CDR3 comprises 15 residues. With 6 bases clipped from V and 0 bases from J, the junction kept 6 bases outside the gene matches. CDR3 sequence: CASRGTGALNTEAFF. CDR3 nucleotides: TGCGCCAGCAGGGGGACAGGAGCCCTGAACACTGAAGCTTTCTTT.

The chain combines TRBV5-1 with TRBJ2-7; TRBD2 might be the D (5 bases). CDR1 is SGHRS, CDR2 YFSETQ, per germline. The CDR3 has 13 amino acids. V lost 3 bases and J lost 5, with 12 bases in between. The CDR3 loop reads CASSYPGVDEQYF. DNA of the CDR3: TGCGCCAGCAGCTACCCCGGGGTCGACGAGCAGTACTTC.

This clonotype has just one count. The CDR3 DNA sequence: TGTGCCAGCAGTGAAACGGCTAGCGGCCCACTGGGAGATACGCAGTATTTT. It yields the protein CASSETASGPLGDTQYF. The V and J genes are TRBV25-1 and TRBJ2-3, with 7 nucleotides matching TRBD2. CDR3 size: 17 residues. Per germline, CDR1 MGHDK and CDR2 SYGVNS. Trimming cost V 2 bases and J 5 bases; bases outside gene matches: 13.

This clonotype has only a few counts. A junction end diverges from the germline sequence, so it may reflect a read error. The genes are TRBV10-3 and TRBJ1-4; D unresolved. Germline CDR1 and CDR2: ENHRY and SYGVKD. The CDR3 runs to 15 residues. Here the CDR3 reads CASSPRVATNEKLFF. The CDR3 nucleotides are TGTGCCAGCAGTCCCCGGGTTGCAACTAATGAAAAACTGTTTTTT.

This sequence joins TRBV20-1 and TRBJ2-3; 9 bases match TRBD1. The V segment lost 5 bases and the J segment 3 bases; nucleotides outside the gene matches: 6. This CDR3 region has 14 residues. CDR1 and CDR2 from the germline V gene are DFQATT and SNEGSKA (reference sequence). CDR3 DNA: TGCAGTGCTGAACGACAGGGGGGGACAGATACGCAGTATTTT. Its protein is CSAERQGGTDTQYF.

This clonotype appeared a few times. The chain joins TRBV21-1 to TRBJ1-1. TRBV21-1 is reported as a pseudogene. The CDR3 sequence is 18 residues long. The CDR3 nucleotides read TGTGCCAGCAGGTACATCGGAGGGGTGCGTGTTAGGGACACTGAAGCTTTCTTT. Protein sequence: CASRYIGGVRVRDTEAFF.

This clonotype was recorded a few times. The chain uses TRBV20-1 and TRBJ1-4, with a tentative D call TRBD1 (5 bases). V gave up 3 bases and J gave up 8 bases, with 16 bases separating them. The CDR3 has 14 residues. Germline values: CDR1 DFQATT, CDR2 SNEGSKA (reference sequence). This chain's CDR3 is CSASGSHPGEKLFF. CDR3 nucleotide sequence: TGCAGTGCTAGTGGGTCGCACCCAGGGGAAAAACTGTTTTTT.

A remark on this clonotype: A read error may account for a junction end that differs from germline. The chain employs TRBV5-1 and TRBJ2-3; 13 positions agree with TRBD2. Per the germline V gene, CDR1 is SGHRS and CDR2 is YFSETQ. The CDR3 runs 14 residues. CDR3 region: CASSLGQTSGGPRF. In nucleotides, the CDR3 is TGCGCCAGCAGCTTGGGCCAGACTAGCGGGGGGCCCCGATTT.

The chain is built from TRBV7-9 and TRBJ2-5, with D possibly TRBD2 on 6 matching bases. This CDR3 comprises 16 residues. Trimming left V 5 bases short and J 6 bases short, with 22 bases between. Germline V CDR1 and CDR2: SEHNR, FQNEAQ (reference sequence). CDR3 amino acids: CASSTGVRGRGKTQYF. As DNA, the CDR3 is TGTGCCAGCAGCACGGGGGTTAGGGGTAGGGGAAAGACCCAGTACTTC.